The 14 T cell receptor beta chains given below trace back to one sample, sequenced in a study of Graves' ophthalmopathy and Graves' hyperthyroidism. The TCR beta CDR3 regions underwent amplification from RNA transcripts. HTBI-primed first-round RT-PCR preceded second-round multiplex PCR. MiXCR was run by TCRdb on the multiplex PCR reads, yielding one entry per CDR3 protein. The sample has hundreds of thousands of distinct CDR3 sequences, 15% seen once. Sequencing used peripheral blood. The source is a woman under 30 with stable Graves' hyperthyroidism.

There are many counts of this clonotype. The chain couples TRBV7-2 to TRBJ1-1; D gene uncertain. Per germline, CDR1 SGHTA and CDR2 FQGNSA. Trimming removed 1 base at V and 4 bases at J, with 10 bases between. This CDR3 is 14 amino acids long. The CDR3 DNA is TGTGCCAGCAGCTTAGTGGGGAGAAGCACTGAAGCTTTCTTT. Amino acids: CASSLVGRSTEAFF.

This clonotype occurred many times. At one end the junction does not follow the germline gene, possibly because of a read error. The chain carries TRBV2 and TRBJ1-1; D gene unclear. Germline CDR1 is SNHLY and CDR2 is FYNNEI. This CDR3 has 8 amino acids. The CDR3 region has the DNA TGTGCCAGCACTGAAGCTTTCTTT. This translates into CASTEAFF.

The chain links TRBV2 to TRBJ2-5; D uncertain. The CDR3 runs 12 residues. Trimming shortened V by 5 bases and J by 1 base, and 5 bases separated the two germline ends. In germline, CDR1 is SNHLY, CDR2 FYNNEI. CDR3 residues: CASSRVQETQYF. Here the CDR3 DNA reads TGTGCCAGCAGTAGGGTCCAAGAGACCCAGTACTTC.

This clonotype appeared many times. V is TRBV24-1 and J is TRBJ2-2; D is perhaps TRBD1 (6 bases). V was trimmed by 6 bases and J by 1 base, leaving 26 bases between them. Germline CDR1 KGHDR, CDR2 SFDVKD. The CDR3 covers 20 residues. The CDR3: CATSSSVQGLSFMNTGELFF. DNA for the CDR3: TGTGCCACCAGTAGTTCGGTTCAGGGGCTCTCCTTTATGAACACCGGGGAGCTGTTTTTT.

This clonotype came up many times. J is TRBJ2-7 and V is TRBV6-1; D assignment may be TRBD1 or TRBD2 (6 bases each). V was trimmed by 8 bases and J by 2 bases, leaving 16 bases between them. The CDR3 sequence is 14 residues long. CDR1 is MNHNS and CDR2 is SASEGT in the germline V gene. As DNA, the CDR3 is TGTGCCAGCCATGGTAAACGGGGGCCCTACGAGCAGTACTTC. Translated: CASHGKRGPYEQYF.

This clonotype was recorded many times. CDR3 DNA sequence: TGCGCCAGCAGCCACACACTGGGCACTGAAGCTTTCTTT. It is translated as CASSHTLGTEAFF. V is TRBV4-1 and J is TRBJ1-1; D is unresolved. The V end was cut by 3 bases, the J end by 4 bases, with 9 bases between. This CDR3 is built from 13 residues. CDR1 is MGHRA, CDR2 YSYEKL, per germline.

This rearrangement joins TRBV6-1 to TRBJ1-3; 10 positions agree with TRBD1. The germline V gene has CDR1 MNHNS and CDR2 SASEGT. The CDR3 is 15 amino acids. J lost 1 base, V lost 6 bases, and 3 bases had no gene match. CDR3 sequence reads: CASRTGGISGNTIYF. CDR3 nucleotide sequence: TGTGCCAGCAGGACAGGGGGCATATCTGGAAACACCATATATTTT.

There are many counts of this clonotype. The CDR3 coding sequence is TGTGCCACCCTAAGCGGGGCAGCAACTGGAAACACCATATATTTT. This translates into CATLSGAATGNTIYF. This chain joins TRBV28 and TRBJ1-3; tentatively, D is TRBD1 (5 bases). Germline CDR1 MDHEN, CDR2 SYDVKM. Trimming left V 10 bases short and J 2 bases short, with 18 bases between. The CDR3 is made up of 15 amino acids.

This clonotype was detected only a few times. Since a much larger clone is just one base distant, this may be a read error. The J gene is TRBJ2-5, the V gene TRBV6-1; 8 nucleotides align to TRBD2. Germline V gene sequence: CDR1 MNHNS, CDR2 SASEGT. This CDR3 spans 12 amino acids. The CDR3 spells CATSGGVGTKYF. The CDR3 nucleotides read TGTGCCACCTCCGGGGGGGTCGGGACCAAGTACTTC.

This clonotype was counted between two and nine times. The CDR3 sequence is CASSLGPRGSYEQYF. CDR3 nucleotides: TGTGCCAGCAGCTTAGGGCCACGGGGCAGCTACGAGCAGTACTTC. The gene calls are TRBV11-2 and TRBJ2-7; D possibly matches TRBD1 or TRBD2 (5 bases each). Germline V gene data show CDR1 as SGHAT and CDR2 as FQNNGV. V lost 1 base, J lost 3 bases, and 13 bases lay in between. The CDR3 spans 15 residues.

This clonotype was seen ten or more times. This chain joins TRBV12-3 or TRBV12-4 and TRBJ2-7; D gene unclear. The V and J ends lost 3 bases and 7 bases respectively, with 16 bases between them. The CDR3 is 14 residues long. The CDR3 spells CASSFAASEGEQYF. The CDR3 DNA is TGTGCCAGCAGTTTCGCTGCGTCGGAAGGGGAGCAGTACTTC.

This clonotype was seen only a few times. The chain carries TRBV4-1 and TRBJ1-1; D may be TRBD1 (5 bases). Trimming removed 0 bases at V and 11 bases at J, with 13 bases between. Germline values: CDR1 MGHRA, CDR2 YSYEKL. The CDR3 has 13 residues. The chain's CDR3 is CASSQEIRVGAFF. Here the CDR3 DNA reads TGCGCCAGCAGCCAAGAAATCAGGGTAGGGGCTTTCTTT.

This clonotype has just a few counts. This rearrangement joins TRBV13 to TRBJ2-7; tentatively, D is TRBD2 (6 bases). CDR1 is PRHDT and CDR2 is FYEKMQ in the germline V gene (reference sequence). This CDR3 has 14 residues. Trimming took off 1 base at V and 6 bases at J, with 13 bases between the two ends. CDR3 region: CASSLVAALGEQYF. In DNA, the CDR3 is TGTGCCAGCAGCTTAGTAGCGGCCCTAGGCGAGCAGTACTTC. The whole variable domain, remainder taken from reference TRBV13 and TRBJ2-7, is AAGVIQSPRHLIKEKRETATLKCYPIPRHDTVYWYQQGPGQDPQFLISFYEKMQSDKGSIPDRFSAQQFSDYHSELNMSSLELGDSALYFCASSLVAALGEQYFGPGTRLTVT.

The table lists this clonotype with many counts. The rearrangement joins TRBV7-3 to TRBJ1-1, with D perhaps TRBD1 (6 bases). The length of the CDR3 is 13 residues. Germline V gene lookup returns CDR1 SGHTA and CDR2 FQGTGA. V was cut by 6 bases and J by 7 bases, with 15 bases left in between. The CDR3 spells CASSGANRVEAFF. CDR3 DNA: TGTGCCAGCAGTGGGGCCAACAGGGTTGAAGCTTTCTTT.